Included here is one T cell receptor (beta chain) sequence, with context. Its antigen is currently unknown. The PBMCs were taken from about 10 ml of fresh peripheral blood. The CDR3 has 12 residues. Between the trimmed V and J ends, which lost 1 base and 3 bases, there was a span of 4 bases. Germline V CDR1 and CDR2: SGHTA, FQGNSA. Researchers took RNA transcripts and amplified the TCR beta CDR3 regions from them. With the HTBI primer set, the TCR CDR3 went through a first round of RT-PCR. A single record per CDR3 protein comes from TCRdb applying MiXCR to the multiplex PCR reads. The top ten hold about 45% of the sample, which has around 200,000 distinct CDR3 sequences, around 16% seen once. This record comes from a study of T cells in Graves' hyperthyroidism and ophthalmopathy. Study observations and caveats: The model identified upcoming ophthalmopathy a median about 7.1 months ahead of onset. Most thyroid clonotypes that were expanded above 0.001 also turned up in blood. Ophthalmopathy was separated from stable hyperthyroidism by a 13 V-J model.

The TCR was taken from a man in his forties or fifties with Graves' hyperthyroidism. This chain connects TRBV7-2 to TRBJ2-7; D uncertain. The sample taken for sequencing was blood. The CDR3 DNA is TGTGCCAGCAGCTTAGACAACTACGAGCAGTACTTC. This encodes CASSLDNYEQYF.